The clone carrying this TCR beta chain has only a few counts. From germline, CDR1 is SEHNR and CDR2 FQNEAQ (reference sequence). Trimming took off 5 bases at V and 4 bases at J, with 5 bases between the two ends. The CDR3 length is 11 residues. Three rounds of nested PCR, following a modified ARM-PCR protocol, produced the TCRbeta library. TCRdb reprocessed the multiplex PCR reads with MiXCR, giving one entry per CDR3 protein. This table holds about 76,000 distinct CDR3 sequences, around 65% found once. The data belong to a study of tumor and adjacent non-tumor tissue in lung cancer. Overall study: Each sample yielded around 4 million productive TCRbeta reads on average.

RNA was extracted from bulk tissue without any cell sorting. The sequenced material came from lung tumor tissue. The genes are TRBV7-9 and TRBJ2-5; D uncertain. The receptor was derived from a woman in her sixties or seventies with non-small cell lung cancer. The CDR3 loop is CASSETETQYF. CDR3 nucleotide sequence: TGTGCCAGCAGCGAGACAGAGACCCAGTACTTC.